Included here is one T cell receptor (beta chain) sequence, with context. The data were taken from a study of blood T cell repertoires in COVID-19. As for the study in general: T cells, B-cell-depleted T cells, or PBMCs provided the cDNA or gDNA that served as material.

The assay was immunoSEQ multiplex PCR, and TCRdb's table has in-frame clones only and misses some. In the table there are around 150,000 clones, roughly 82% of which are singletons. V shed 3 bases, J shed 3 bases, and the junction held 8 bases outside the gene matches. The CDR3 is 18 amino acids. Germline loops: CDR1 SEHNR, CDR2 FQNEAQ (reference sequence). This sequence was found in a man aged 50-59 years who had recovered from COVID-19. The sequenced material came from PBMCs or T cells enriched from blood (not recorded which). The chain links TRBV7-9 to TRBJ2-6, with TRBD1 matching 10 bases. The CDR3 sequence: CASSFPTTGGVGANVLTF. The CDR3 bases are TGTGCCAGCAGCTTTCCCACGACAGGGGGCGTTGGGGCCAACGTCCTGACTTTC.